One sample yielded the 20 T cell receptor beta chains listed below, sequenced in a study of blood T cell repertoires in COVID-19. Method: immunoSEQ multiplex PCR; TCRdb's copy keeps in-frame clones and lacks some. This table has some 300,000 clones, nearly 90% appearing once. Sequenced: PBMCs or T cells enriched from blood (not recorded which). These receptors originate from a woman between 45 and 60 years old who had been exposed to COVID-19.

The V call is TRBV5-1, the J call TRBJ1-5; 7 bases match TRBD1. The V and J ends lost 4 bases and 4 bases, in that order; junction bases with no gene match: 8. Germline lookup yields CDR1 SGHRS and CDR2 YFSETQ. CDR3 length: 15 amino acids. CDR3 DNA: TGCGCCAGCAGCGCTCTCGGGACAGAAAATCAGCCCCAGCATTTT. Amino acid sequence: CASSALGTENQPQHF. Full variable domain (missing parts from reference TRBV5-1 and TRBJ1-5): KAGVTQTPRYLIKTRGQQVTLSCSPISGHRSVSWYQQTPGQGLQFLFEYFSETQRNKGNFPGRFSGRQFSNSRSEMNVSTLELGDSALYLCASSALGTENQPQHFGDGTRLSIL.

Points on this clone: In the same sample, other DNA sequences code for this CDR3. The chain employs TRBV15 and TRBJ2-7; 9 bases align to TRBD1. The germline CDR1 and CDR2 sequences are LNHNV and YYDKDF (reference sequence). V lost 3 bases to trimming and J lost 0 bases; unmatched junction nucleotides: 0. The CDR3 runs 14 residues. DNA of the CDR3: TGTGCCACCAGCAGGGACAGGGGCTCCTACGAGCAGTACTTC. This translates into CATSRDRGSYEQYF.

The rearrangement links TRBV5-1 to TRBJ2-5, with 10 bases identical to TRBD1. Germline CDR1 is SGHRS and CDR2 is YFSETQ. V was pared by 5 bases and J by 4 bases, with 11 bases of the junction left unmatched. The CDR3 contains 16 residues. CDR3 sequence reads: CASRKALGQGGETQYF. In DNA form, the CDR3 reads TGCGCCAGCAGGAAGGCATTAGGACAGGGGGGAGAGACCCAGTACTTC.

The chain combines TRBV6-4 with TRBJ2-6; D is possibly TRBD1 (6 bases). This CDR3 region has 15 residues. Germline V CDR1 and CDR2: MRHNA, SNTAGT. The V and J ends lost 4 bases and 4 bases respectively, with 11 bases between them. The CDR3 spells CASSVGASGANVLTF. In DNA, the CDR3 is TGTGCCAGCAGTGTGGGGGCCTCCGGGGCCAACGTCCTGACTTTC.

The CDR3 DNA sequence: TGTGCCAGCATTACAGGGGGCGATGGCTACGAGCAGTACTTC. Translated, it gives CASITGGDGYEQYF. The chain has TRBV6-5 and TRBJ2-7; 9 bases are a match to TRBD1. The CDR3 contains 14 residues. Germline CDR1 reads MNHEY; CDR2 reads SVGAGI. V shed 7 bases and J 3 bases; nucleotides not matched to a gene: 7.

J is TRBJ2-7 and V is TRBV9; a possible D gene is TRBD2 (6 bases). Germline values: CDR1 SGDLS, CDR2 YYNGEE. The CDR3 has 13 amino acids. V lost 3 bases, J lost 6 bases, and 13 bases lay in between. The CDR3 reads CASSAGTGREQYF. DNA of the CDR3: TGTGCCAGCAGCGCCGGGACTGGCCGCGAGCAGTACTTC.

This clone appeared a single time. The rearrangement uses TRBV27 and TRBJ1-5; 7 bases match TRBD1. The CDR3 covers 15 residues. Germline-derived CDR1 and CDR2 are MNHEY and SMNVEV (reference sequence). With 6 bases clipped from V and 3 bases from J, the junction kept 8 bases outside the gene matches. The chain's CDR3 is CASRSTGSNNQPQHF. For the CDR3, the DNA is TGTGCCAGCAGATCGACAGGGTCCAACAATCAGCCCCAGCATTTT.

V gene TRBV5-8 combines with J gene TRBJ2-1, with D perhaps matching TRBD2 (5 bases). Deletions cut 2 bases from V and 5 bases from J, with 14 bases between. CDR1 and CDR2 from the germline V gene are SGHTS and YDEGEE. The CDR3 runs to 15 residues. The CDR3 here is CASSLKYSVNNEQFF. CDR3 DNA sequence: TGTGCCAGCAGCTTAAAATATAGCGTTAACAATGAGCAGTTCTTC.

The CDR3 DNA reads TGTGCCAGTAGCGTACTAGCGGAGGGGGAGACCCAGTACTTC. It yields the protein CASSVLAEGETQYF. This chain connects TRBV19 to TRBJ2-5, with 8 bases lining up with TRBD2. The CDR3 is 14 amino acids. After removal of 6 bases from V and 5 bases from J, the junction contained 8 bases not matched to a gene. Germline-derived CDR1 and CDR2 are LNHDA and SQIVND (reference sequence).

The chain has TRBV11-2 and TRBJ1-6; maybe TRBD1 (6 bases). The V and J ends lost 5 bases and 7 bases respectively, with 12 bases between them. This CDR3 comprises 14 residues. Looked up from germline, CDR1 is SGHAT and CDR2 is FQNNGV. CDR3 region: CASSQGTENSPLHF. CDR3 coding DNA: TGTGCCAGCAGCCAGGGGACGGAAAATTCACCCCTCCACTTT. The full variable domain, completed using reference TRBV11-2 and TRBJ1-6, is EAGVAQSPRYKIIEKRQSVAFWCNPISGHATLYWYQQILGQGPKLLIQFQNNGVVDDSQLPKDRFSAERLKGVDSTLKIQPAKLEDSAVYLCASSQGTENSPLHFGNGTRLTVT.

The chain couples TRBV2 to TRBJ1-6; D unclear. Trimming cost V 6 bases and J 10 bases, with 13 bases left between them. CDR1 and CDR2 from the germline V gene are SNHLY and FYNNEI. This CDR3 has 13 residues. For the CDR3, the DNA is TGTGCCAGCAGGTCCTCCGGGGTATCACCCCTCCACTTT. Amino acids: CASRSSGVSPLHF.

This sequence joins TRBV15 and TRBJ1-3; 7 nucleotides agree with TRBD1. Germline loops: CDR1 LNHNV, CDR2 YYDKDF (reference sequence). This CDR3 contains 17 residues. V gave up 0 bases and J gave up 2 bases; unmatched junction bases: 7. CDR3 in amino acids: CATSRDVGQAAGNTIYF. In nucleotides, the CDR3 is TGTGCCACCAGCAGAGACGTAGGACAGGCGGCTGGAAACACCATATATTTT.

This chain uses TRBV30 with TRBJ1-5; D call uncertain. Trimming stripped 0 bases from V and 3 bases from J, with 12 bases between. CDR3 length equals 15 residues. From germline, CDR1 is GTSNPN and CDR2 SVGIG (reference sequence). The CDR3 DNA is TGTGCCTGGAGTGTACGAGGATTTGACAATCAGCCCCAGCATTTT. Its translation: CAWSVRGFDNQPQHF.

The chain combines TRBV19 with TRBJ2-3, with 7 nucleotides matching TRBD2. This CDR3 has 17 residues. V trimming: 4 bases; J trimming: 4 bases; junction bases outside the gene matches: 14. From germline, CDR1 is LNHDA and CDR2 SQIVND (reference sequence). CDR3 in DNA: TGTGCCAGTAGTAGGGCTAGCGGAGCGCTTAGGGCAGATACGCAGTATTTT. This codes for CASSRASGALRADTQYF.

This clone was observed a single time. CDR3 amino acids: CASSSSGGAYNEQFF. The CDR3 DNA sequence: TGTGCCAGCAGCTCCAGCGGGGGGGCCTACAATGAGCAGTTCTTC. The V call is TRBV7-2, the J call TRBJ2-1; 10 positions match TRBD2. In germline, CDR1 is SGHTA, CDR2 FQGNSA. The CDR3 runs to 15 residues. Trimming cost V 4 bases and J 2 bases; bases outside gene matches: 2. The whole variable domain, remainder taken from reference TRBV7-2 and TRBJ2-1, is GAGVSQSPSNKVTEKGKDVELRCDPISGHTALYWYRQSLGQGLEFLIYFQGNSAPDKSGLPSDRFSAERTGGSVSTLTIQRTQQEDSAVYLCASSSSGGAYNEQFFGPGTRLTVL.

The gene calls are TRBV6-5 and TRBJ2-6; D gene ambiguous. The V gene's germline CDR1 is MNHEY and CDR2 SVGAGI. This CDR3 is built from 13 residues. The V end lost 8 bases, the J end lost 2 bases, and 7 bases lay between the germline ends. Written as DNA, the CDR3 is TGTGCCAGCCGCGCTCCTGGGGCCAACGTCCTGACTTTC. It specifies CASRAPGANVLTF.

The chain recombines TRBV5-1 with TRBJ2-7; TRBD2 matches 7 bases. Germline loops: CDR1 SGHRS, CDR2 YFSETQ. There are 17 residues in the CDR3. J lost 2 bases, V lost 2 bases, and 13 bases had no gene match. The CDR3 DNA sequence: TGCGCCAGCAGCTTAGGCAAACTAAGCGGGGATGCCTACGAGCAGTACTTC. This translates into CASSLGKLSGDAYEQYF.

J is TRBJ1-5 and V is TRBV5-8; D call uncertain. V lost 2 bases, J lost 3 bases, and 12 bases lay in between. Germline CDR1 and CDR2: SGHTS and YDEGEE. The CDR3 has 15 amino acids. The CDR3 coding sequence is TGTGCCAGCAGCTTCCCAGGCTCCCTCAATCAGCCCCAGCATTTT. It translates to CASSFPGSLNQPQHF.

The chain joins TRBV7-6 to TRBJ2-1; possibly TRBD2 for D (6 bases). V was clipped by 3 bases and J by 5 bases, with 20 bases between them. CDR1 is SGHVS, CDR2 FNYEAQ, per germline. The CDR3 has 17 residues. The CDR3 loop is CASSFSRDWGVDNEQFF. The CDR3 DNA follows: TGTGCCAGCAGCTTTTCGCGGGACTGGGGCGTCGACAATGAGCAGTTCTTC.

V is TRBV7-2 and J is TRBJ1-4; D is perhaps TRBD1 (5 bases). Trimming pared 1 base from V and 8 bases from J, leaving 14 bases between. The CDR3 runs 15 residues. CDR1 and CDR2 (germline): SGHTA, FQGNSA. In DNA, the CDR3 is TGTGCCAGCAGCTTAGTTCCAGGGTTGGGGGAAAAACTGTTTTTT. It is translated as CASSLVPGLGEKLFF.